The 7 T cell receptor beta chains given below trace back to one sample, sequenced in a study of cytomegalovirus exposure and HLA in healthy donors. The PCR had 60 Vbeta and 13 Jbeta primers. Sequencing used immunoSEQ multiplex PCR; TCRdb keeps in-frame clones, though not all of them. The table has over 95,000 clones, about 78% seen once; the top ten hold over 3%. Sequencing was done on a sample of PBMCs. The receptors here all came from a man between 35 and 55 years old in good health and CMV-seronegative.

The rearrangement joins TRBV18 to TRBJ2-3; D is unresolved. Germline lookup yields CDR1 KGHSH and CDR2 LQKENI. This CDR3 has 13 residues. V was cut by 3 bases and J by 1 base, with 5 bases left in between. The CDR3 spells CASSPPGTDTQYF. The CDR3 DNA is TGTGCCAGCTCACCCCCGGGCACAGATACGCAGTATTTT. The whole variable domain, filled in from reference TRBV18 and TRBJ2-3, reads NAGVMQNPRHLVRRRGQEARLRCSPMKGHSHVYWYRQLPEEGLKFMVYLQKENIIDESGMPKERFSAEFPKEGPSILRIQQVVRGDSAAYFCASSPPGTDTQYFGPGTRLTVL.

The chain has TRBV28 and TRBJ2-7, with D possibly TRBD2 on 5 matching bases. CDR1 MDHEN and CDR2 SYDVKM come from the germline V gene. The CDR3 runs 14 residues. V was pared by 4 bases and J by 2 bases, with 12 bases between. Written as DNA, the CDR3 is TGTGCCAGCAGTTCGGCCGGGAAGACCTACGAGCAGTACTTC. Its translation: CASSSAGKTYEQYF.

The V and J genes are TRBV6-7 and TRBJ1-3; possibly TRBD1 for D (6 bases). TRBV6-7 counts as an open reading frame of uncertain function. This CDR3 region has 17 residues. V lost 5 bases, J lost 0 bases, and 17 bases lay in between. The CDR3 spells CASSNWDTYCSGNTIYF. The CDR3 DNA reads TGTGCCAGCAGTAACTGGGACACCTATTGCTCTGGAAACACCATATATTTT.

The chain couples TRBV19 to TRBJ1-1, with D maybe TRBD1 (6 bases). The CDR3 runs 13 residues. Trimming took off 5 bases at V and 6 bases at J, with 13 bases between the two ends. Germline lookup yields CDR1 LNHDA and CDR2 SQIVND (reference sequence). The CDR3 loop is CASSSSPGAEAFF. DNA of the CDR3: TGTGCCAGTAGTTCCTCCCCAGGGGCTGAAGCTTTCTTT.

The chain couples TRBV19 to TRBJ2-1; a weak D match, TRBD1 (6 bases). V gave up 4 bases and J gave up 2 bases, with 12 bases separating them. CDR1 is LNHDA and CDR2 is SQIVND in the germline V gene (reference sequence). CDR3 length equals 15 residues. In DNA form, the CDR3 reads TGTGCCAGTAGTAACCCCGGGACAACCTACAATGAGCAGTTCTTC. It encodes CASSNPGTTYNEQFF.

The chain recombines TRBV5-6 with TRBJ1-6, with 8 bases that match TRBD1. Germline CDR1 is SGHDT and CDR2 is YYEEEE. Trimming at V came to 4 bases and at J to 6 bases, leaving 6 bases not matched to a gene. CDR3 length: 15 amino acids. The CDR3 sequence is CASSEYRGFNSPLHF. The CDR3 coding sequence is TGTGCCAGCAGCGAGTACAGGGGGTTTAATTCACCCCTCCACTTT.

The chain couples TRBV2 to TRBJ2-7, with 9 bases identical to TRBD1. Germline CDR1 is SNHLY and CDR2 is FYNNEI. Trimming removed 6 bases from V and 2 bases from J; junction bases left unmatched: 8. The CDR3 runs 15 residues. This CDR3 is CASRMVGTGPYEQYF. DNA of the CDR3: TGTGCCAGCAGGATGGTGGGGACAGGGCCCTACGAGCAGTACTTC.